This TCR beta chain was retrieved from a study of T cell changes during pregnancy in multiple sclerosis. Sequenced by immunoSEQ multiplex PCR; TCRdb stores in-frame clones only, minus some. The sample includes 90,000 or so clones, less than 95% seen only once; the top ten take around 1.8%. The material was peripheral blood, obtained in the first trimester of pregnancy. The TCR originated in a female donor in good health, enrolled as a control in a pregnancy study.

The CDR3 spells CASRLQGGVTEAFF. CDR3 sequence (DNA): TGTGCCAGCAGGCTACAGGGGGGAGTCACTGAAGCTTTCTTT. The chain recombines TRBV6-1 with TRBJ1-1, with 8 bases matching TRBD1. Losses at the gene ends were 6 bases for V and 4 bases for J; bases not matched to a gene: 7. Germline CDR1 reads MNHNS; CDR2 reads SASEGT. CDR3 size: 14 residues.